This TCR beta chain was profiled in a study of regulatory T cells in long-lasting Graves disease (dated by TCRdb to about 2021). The study in broad terms: Persistent Graves' disease was defined as persistently positive TSH receptor autoantibodies together with antithyroid drug treatment for over 5 years. This study used TCR sequencing and RNA sequencing of peripheral blood to compare persistent Graves' disease patients against newly diagnosed Graves' disease patients. The study was conducted in China and was registered as a clinical trial. TCR sequencing covered some 13 persistent and around 20 newly diagnosed Graves' disease patients, 33 samples in total. On average, persistent Graves' disease patients in the clinical cohort had been on antithyroid drugs for approximately ten years. What the research found in general, with its limitations: Sequencing and analysis were restricted to the TCR beta chain. Compared with newly diagnosed patients, persistent Graves' disease patients had lower TCR Shannon entropy and fewer highly expanded clones, which suggests clonal expansion. More public clonotypes were shared among persistent patients (around 2,600) than among newly diagnosed patients (roughly 1,000). The authors acknowledged the small sample size as a limitation that may reduce accuracy. The study examined only peripheral blood because the primary lesion, thyroid tissue, could not be accessed.

There are many counts of this clonotype. It lacks a known antigen. Base qualities are not recorded, but no much larger clone differs from it by a single base. The receptor library was made with multiplex PCR. Sequencing took place on an Illumina HiSeq 4000. iRepertoire HTBI primers and Arm-PCR amplification of CDR3 regions were used to construct TCR beta libraries. Before sequencing, the PCR products went through gel purification. In the source study's methods: A total of 62 TRBV and 14 TRBJ segments were identified across samples and were used for gene usage analysis of CDR3 amino acid clonotypes. COPE and FqMerger were used to merge filtered high-quality paired reads into contigs. Contigs were aligned with BLAST to IMGT TRBV, TRBD and TRBJ reference genes, and CDR3 was defined per IMGT. Highly expanded clones were defined as clonotypes with a frequency above 0.1%. Shannon entropy was used to measure repertoire diversity, and the Gini coefficient was used to measure V-J evenness. Clonotypes shared by more than one individual were considered public. TCRdb reprocessed the public reads (quality trimming at Q25 with fastp, clone calling with MiXCR) and kept in-frame beta chains. Under each unique CDR3 protein, matching rows form one entry showing the most common genes and DNA. The V and J calls were determined by TCRdb, not by the authors. Across this sample there are about 430,000 distinct CDR3 sequences, with under 25% seen only once. The top ten clones comprise roughly an eighth of the sample.

The sample's time point label is to be understood as: persistent/refractory GD, antithyroid drugs over 5 years with positive TRAb. RNA was extracted from PBMCs in TRIzol for both TCR sequencing and RNA sequencing. The diagnosis of Graves' disease followed American Thyroid Association guidelines. Recruitment of patients was carried out at an endocrinology department in Xi'an, China. Each patient gave approximately 9.7 milliliters of peripheral blood, collected in an EDTA anticoagulant tube. PBMCs were isolated by Ficoll Paque Plus density gradient separation without further T cell sorting. An Agilent 2100 Bioanalyzer and agarose gel were used to check RNA quality, while a NanoDrop 2000 measured RNA concentration. The sequenced sample was peripheral blood mononuclear cells (PBMCs), obtained when the disease was refractory, from a patient treated with antithyroid drugs. This sequence originates from a female donor with Graves disease.

The DNA is as follows: TGTGCCAGCGACGGGCAGACCCGAGGAAGCAATCAGCCCCAGCATTTT. It codes for CASDGQTRGSNQPQHF. The chain was built from TRBV2 and TRBJ1-5; the D gene cannot be named for sure. Reading the germline V gene gives CDR1 SNHLY and CDR2 FYNNEI. The junction carries 18 bases between V and J, which are trimmed by 8 bases and 1 base respectively. Including the terminal cysteine and phenylalanine, the CDR3 comprises 16 residues. The kept DNA is CDR3 alone, 48 bases in frame from the first base. Outside the CDR3, residues come from the reference TRBV2 and TRBJ1-5 proteins, so the full variable domain is: EPEVTQTPSHQVTQMGQEVILRCVPISNHLYFYWYRQILGQKVEFLVSFYNNEISEKSEIFDDQFSVERPDGSNFTLKIRSTKLEDSAMYFCASDGQTRGSNQPQHFGDGTRLSIL.